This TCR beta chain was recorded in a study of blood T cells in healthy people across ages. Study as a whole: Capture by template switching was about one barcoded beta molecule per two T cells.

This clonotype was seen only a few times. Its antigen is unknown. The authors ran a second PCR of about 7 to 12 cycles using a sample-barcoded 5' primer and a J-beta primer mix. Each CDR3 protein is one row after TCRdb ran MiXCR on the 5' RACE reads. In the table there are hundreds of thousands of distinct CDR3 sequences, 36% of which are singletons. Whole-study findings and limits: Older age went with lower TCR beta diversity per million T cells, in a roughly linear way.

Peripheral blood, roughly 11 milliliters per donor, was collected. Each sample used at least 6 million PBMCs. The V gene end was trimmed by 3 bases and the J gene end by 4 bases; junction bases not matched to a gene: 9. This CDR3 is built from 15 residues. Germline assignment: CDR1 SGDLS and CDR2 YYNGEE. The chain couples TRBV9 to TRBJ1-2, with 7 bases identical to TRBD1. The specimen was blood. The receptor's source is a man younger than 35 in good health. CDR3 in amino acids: CASSAGQRLVYGYTF. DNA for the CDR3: TGTGCCAGCAGCGCGGGACAGAGGTTAGTCTATGGCTACACCTTC.